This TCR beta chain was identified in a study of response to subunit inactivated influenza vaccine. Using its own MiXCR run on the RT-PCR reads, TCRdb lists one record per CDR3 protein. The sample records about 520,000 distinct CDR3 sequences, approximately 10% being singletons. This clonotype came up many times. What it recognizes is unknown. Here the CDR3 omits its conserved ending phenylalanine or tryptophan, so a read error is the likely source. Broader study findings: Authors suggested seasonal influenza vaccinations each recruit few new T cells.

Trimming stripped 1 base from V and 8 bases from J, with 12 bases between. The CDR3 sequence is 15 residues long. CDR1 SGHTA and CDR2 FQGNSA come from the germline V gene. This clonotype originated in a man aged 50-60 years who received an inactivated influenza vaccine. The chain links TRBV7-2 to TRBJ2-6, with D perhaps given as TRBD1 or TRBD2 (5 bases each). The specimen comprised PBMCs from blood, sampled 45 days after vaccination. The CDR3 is CASSLVVGPSNVLTL. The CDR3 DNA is TGTGCCAGCAGCTTAGTTGTGGGACCTTCCAACGTCCTGACTCTC.